This T cell receptor (beta chain) was identified in a study of blood T cell repertoires in COVID-19. Study at large: In each case, the material was cDNA or gDNA derived from T cells, B-cell-depleted T cells, or PBMCs.

Authors' processing steps: Reference gene primer amplification in the assay estimated nucleated cell counts. Assay: immunoSEQ multiplex PCR; the TCRdb copy retains only in-frame clones and omits some. For V, J and clone size, that table is used; D and trimming come from the DNA. Of 70,000 or so clones in the sample, about 86% were seen once. Germline lookup yields CDR1 SNHLY and CDR2 FYNNEI. V gave up 8 bases and J gave up 3 bases, with 14 bases separating them. This CDR3 has 14 residues. The source of this sequence is a man aged 65-85 years with active COVID-19. The chain employs TRBV2 and TRBJ1-5, with D perhaps TRBD1 (6 bases). The specimen was peripheral blood. CDR3 sequence: CASRGGAPNQPQHF. In nucleotides, the CDR3 is TGTGCCAGCCGCGGGGGGGCCCCCAATCAGCCCCAGCATTTT.